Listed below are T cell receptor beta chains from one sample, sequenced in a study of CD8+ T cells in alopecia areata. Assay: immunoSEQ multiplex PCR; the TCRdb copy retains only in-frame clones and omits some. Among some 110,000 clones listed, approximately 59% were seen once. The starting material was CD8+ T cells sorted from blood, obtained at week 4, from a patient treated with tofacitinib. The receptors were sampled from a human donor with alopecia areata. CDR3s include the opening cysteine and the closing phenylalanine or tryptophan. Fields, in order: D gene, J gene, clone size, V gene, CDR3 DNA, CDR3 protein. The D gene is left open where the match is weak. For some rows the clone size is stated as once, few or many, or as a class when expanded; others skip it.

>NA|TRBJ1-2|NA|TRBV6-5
TGTGCCAGCAGTTACTCGTTAATGGGAAAGGATGGCTACACCTTC
CASSYSLMGKDGYTF
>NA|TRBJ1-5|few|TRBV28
TGTGCCAGCAGACATACACCCAATCAGCCCCAGCATTTT
CASRHTPNQPQHF
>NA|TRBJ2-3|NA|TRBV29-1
TGCAGCGTTGATAAGGGGGATGGCACAGATACGCAGTATTTT
CSVDKGDGTDTQYF
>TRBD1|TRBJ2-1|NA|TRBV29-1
TGCAGCGTGGACAGGGGGGGAGATGAGCAGTTCTTC
CSVDRGGDEQFF
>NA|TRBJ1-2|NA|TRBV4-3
TGCGCCAGCAGCCAAGAGGGCGTAGCGGCCTTC
CASSQEGVAAF
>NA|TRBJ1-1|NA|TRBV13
TGTGCCAGCAGCTTAGGATGGGGGCAAGGGAGCACTGAAGCTTTCTTT
CASSLGWGQGSTEAFF
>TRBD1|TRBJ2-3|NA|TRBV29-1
TGCAGCGGGACAGGGCTCAAGTTGGCAGATACGCAGTATTTT
CSGTGLKLADTQYF
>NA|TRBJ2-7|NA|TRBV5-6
TGTGCCAGCAGCTTGGGAGCCGAGCAGTACTTC
CASSLGAEQYF
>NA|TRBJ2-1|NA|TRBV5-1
TGCGCCAGCAGCTGGGGACCTGAGCAGTTCTTC
CASSWGPEQFF
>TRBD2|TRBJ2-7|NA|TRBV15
TGTGCCACCAGCAGGACTAGCGGGGACTCCTACGAGCAGTACTTC
CATSRTSGDSYEQYF
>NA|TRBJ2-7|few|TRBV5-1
TGCGCCAGCACCTACTTCCTGGACAGTTACGAGCAGTACTTC
CASTYFLDSYEQYF
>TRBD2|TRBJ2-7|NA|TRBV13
TGTGCCAGCAGCTTAGGGCTAGCGGGGACTACCTACGAGCAGTACTTC
CASSLGLAGTTYEQYF
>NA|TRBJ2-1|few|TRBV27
TGTGCCAGCAGTTCCCCTCAGGCTGGTACAATGAAGCAGTTCTTC
CASSSPQAGTMKQFF
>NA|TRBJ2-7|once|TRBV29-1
TGCAGCGCTTTGGATGTAGGGTCCTACGAGCAGTACTTC
CSALDVGSYEQYF
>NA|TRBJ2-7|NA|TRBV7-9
TGTGCCAGCAGCTCGCTTCCCGGGACCTACGAGCAGTACTTC
CASSSLPGTYEQYF
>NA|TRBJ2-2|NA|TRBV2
TGTGCCAGCAGTGAACAGATTACGAACACCGGGGAGCTGTTTTTT
CASSEQITNTGELFF
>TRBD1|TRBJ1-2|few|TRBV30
TGTGCCTGGAGCGGACAGGGGTCGGATGGCTACACCTTC
CAWSGQGSDGYTF
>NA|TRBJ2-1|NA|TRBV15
TGTGCCACCAGCAGAGATCGGGGGCGTGTTGATGAGCAGTTCTTC
CATSRDRGRVDEQFF
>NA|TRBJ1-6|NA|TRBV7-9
TGTGCCAGCAGCTTACCCGGGGATATTAGGAATTCACCCCTCCACTTT
CASSLPGDIRNSPLHF
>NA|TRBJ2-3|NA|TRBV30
TGTGCCTGGATGGCCGGGGTAGGCACAGATACGCAGTATTTT
CAWMAGVGTDTQYF
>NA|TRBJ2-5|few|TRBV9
TGTGCCAGCAGCGACCCCTACCAAGAGACCCAGTACTTC
CASSDPYQETQYF
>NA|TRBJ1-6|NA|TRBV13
TGTGCCAGCAGTTCAGGGAAGGCGTATAATTCACCCCTCCACTTT
CASSSGKAYNSPLHF
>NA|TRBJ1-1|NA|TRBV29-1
TGCAGCGTTGAGGCGGAGGGCCCTGAAGCTTTCTTT
CSVEAEGPEAFF
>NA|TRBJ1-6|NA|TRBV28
TGTGCCAGCAGCCCCAATTCACCCCTCCACTTT
CASSPNSPLHF
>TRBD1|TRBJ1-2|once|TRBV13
TGTGCCAGCAGCTTAGGGACAGGGAGGTCGACCGACTATGGCTACACCTTC
CASSLGTGRSTDYGYTF
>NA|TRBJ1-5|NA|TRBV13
TGTGCCAGCAGCTTTATCGGTCAGCCCCAGCATTTT
CASSFIGQPQHF
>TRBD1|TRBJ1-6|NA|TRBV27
TGTGCCAGCAGCGACGAATTTTACAGGGGAGGGGATTCACCCCTCCACTTT
CASSDEFYRGGDSPLHF
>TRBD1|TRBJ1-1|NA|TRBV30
TGTGCCTGGAGTGGACAGGGGTGGACTGAAGCTTTCTTT
CAWSGQGWTEAFF
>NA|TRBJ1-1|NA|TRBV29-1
TGCAGCGTTGGCCTGAACACTGAAGCTTTCTTT
CSVGLNTEAFF
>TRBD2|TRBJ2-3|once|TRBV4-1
TGCGCCGCGGGAGCGTATGTTGCTAGCACAGATACGCAGTATTTT
CAAGAYVASTDTQYF
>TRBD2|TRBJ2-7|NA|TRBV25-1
TGTGCCAGCAGTGACCCGGGACTAGCGATGTTAGACGAGCAGTACTTC
CASSDPGLAMLDEQYF
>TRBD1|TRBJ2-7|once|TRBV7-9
TGTGCCAGCAGCTCAGCCGGGACAGTCCCCTACGAGCAGTACTTC
CASSSAGTVPYEQYF
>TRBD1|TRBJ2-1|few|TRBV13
TGTGCCAGCAGCTCGTGGGGACAGGGTGGTAACAATGAGCAGTTCTTC
CASSSWGQGGNNEQFF
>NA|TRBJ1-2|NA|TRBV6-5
TGTGCCAGCAGTATTGCCGGGACCCTTCAAGGAGGCTACACCTTC
CASSIAGTLQGGYTF
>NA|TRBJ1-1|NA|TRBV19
TGTGCCAGTAGTATAGCAGGCCGATTTGAAGCTTTCTTT
CASSIAGRFEAFF
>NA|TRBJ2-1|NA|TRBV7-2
TGTGCCAGCAGCTGGATGGGGCTAGCGAGCTATGAGCAGTTCTTC
CASSWMGLASYEQFF
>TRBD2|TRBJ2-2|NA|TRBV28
TGTGCCAGCAGTCCGTGGGTGGGACTAGCCGGGGAGCTGTTTTTT
CASSPWVGLAGELFF
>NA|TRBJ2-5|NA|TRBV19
TGTGCCAGTAGTATAGGGTATGGGCAAGAGACCCAGTACTTC
CASSIGYGQETQYF
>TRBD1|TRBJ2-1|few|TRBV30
TGTGCCTGGTCAGGGACAGGGGTCAATGAGCAGTTCTTC
CAWSGTGVNEQFF
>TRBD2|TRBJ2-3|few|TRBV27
TGTGCCAGCAGTTTCCCGACTATCCCGACTAGCGGCACAGATACGCAGTATTTT
CASSFPTIPTSGTDTQYF
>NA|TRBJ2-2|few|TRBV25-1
TGTGCCACCGAGTCCGATGCTTTCTCCGGGGAGCTGTTTTTT
CATESDAFSGELFF
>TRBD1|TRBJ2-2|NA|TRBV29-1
TGCAGCGTTGAACTGGGGGACAGGGGGCGGGAGCTGTTTTTT
CSVELGDRGRELFF